This T cell receptor beta chain came from a study of technical replicates of blood from a handful of donors. Germline-derived CDR1 and CDR2 are LNHDA and SQIVND (reference sequence). The CDR3 runs to 15 residues. V lost 7 bases, J lost 2 bases, and 10 bases stayed unmatched. Assay: immunoSEQ multiplex PCR; the TCRdb copy retains only in-frame clones and omits some. The data hold over 55,000 clones, with around 97% observed a single time. The sequencing input was T cells isolated from PBMCs. This TCR came from a human donor in good health. V is TRBV19 and J is TRBJ1-2; 7 nucleotides agree with TRBD1. CDR3: CASTLDREDNYGYTF. The DNA of the CDR3 is TGTGCCAGTACCCTCGACAGGGAAGACAACTATGGCTACACCTTC.